Listed below are T cell receptor beta chains from one sample, sequenced in a study of preoperative IRX-2 immunotherapy in early breast cancer. Method: immunoSEQ multiplex PCR; TCRdb's copy keeps in-frame clones and lacks some. In the table there are about 62,000 clones, roughly 94% of which are singletons. The sample was gathered from a patient treated with IRX-2 immunotherapy. Every receptor here comes from a human donor with breast cancer. CDR3s include the opening cysteine and the closing phenylalanine or tryptophan. D genes are given only for firm matches. Rows give clone size only sometimes, using once, few, many, or a class for an expanded clone.

TRBV7-2	-	TRBJ2-7	-	CASSLKQPVGMGGTYEQYF	TGTGCCAGCAGCTTAAAACAGCCCGTAGGGATGGGGGGAACCTACGAGCAGTACTTC
TRBV5-4	TRBD1	TRBJ1-2	-	CASSGRTGGLPIGYTF	TGTGCCAGCAGCGGGAGGACAGGGGGCCTCCCTATCGGCTACACCTTC
TRBV14	-	TRBJ1-1	-	CASSQVKGRTEAFF	TGTGCCAGCAGCCAAGTTAAGGGGCGCACTGAAGCTTTCTTT
TRBV18	-	TRBJ1-1	-	CASSLGTDTEAFF	TGTGCCAGCTCTCTAGGGACCGACACTGAAGCTTTCTTT
TRBV5-1	TRBD2	TRBJ2-5	-	CASSVTGGAEETQYF	TGCGCCAGCAGCGTTACCGGGGGGGCTGAAGAGACCCAGTACTTC
TRBV28	-	TRBJ1-2	-	CASRRDRTGANYGYTF	TGTGCCAGCAGGCGAGACAGAACCGGGGCTAACTATGGCTACACCTTC
TRBV27	TRBD2	TRBJ2-7	once	CASSLWGRTSTSAQYF	TGTGCCAGCAGTTTATGGGGCCGGACGTCGACTAGCGCGCAGTACTTC
TRBV6-1	-	TRBJ1-1	-	CAAGGVVNTEAFF	TGTGCCGCCGGCGGGGTGGTGAACACTGAAGCTTTCTTT
TRBV5-4	TRBD2	TRBJ2-5	-	CASSQKTSGAQETQYF	TGTGCCAGCAGCCAAAAGACTAGCGGAGCCCAAGAGACCCAGTACTTC
TRBV6-1	-	TRBJ1-1	once	CASRLGSGTEAFF	TGTGCCAGCAGACTGGGCTCGGGTACTGAAGCTTTCTTT
TRBV7-2	-	TRBJ2-1	-	CASSFRISDNEQFF	TGTGCCAGCAGCTTCCGCATTTCAGACAATGAGCAGTTCTTC
TRBV5-1	TRBD2	TRBJ2-7	-	CASSPGLAPSYEQYF	TGCGCCAGCAGCCCCGGACTAGCGCCTTCCTACGAGCAGTACTTC
TRBV19	-	TRBJ2-7	-	CASSTGPRQYF	TGTGCCAGTAGCACAGGGCCTCGGCAGTACTTC
TRBV30	-	TRBJ2-2	-	CAWGGDHGELFF	TGTGCCTGGGGGGGAGATCACGGGGAGCTGTTTTTT
TRBV5-5	-	TRBJ1-6	few	CASTPAVQNSPLHF	TGTGCCAGCACCCCAGCCGTACAAAATTCACCCCTCCACTTT
TRBV2	TRBD1	TRBJ2-7	-	CASRPGQAYEQYF	TGTGCCAGCAGGCCGGGACAGGCCTACGAGCAGTACTTC
TRBV28	-	TRBJ1-6	-	CASSPGGKETPLHF	TGTGCCAGCAGCCCCGGAGGGAAAGAGACACCCCTCCACTTT
TRBV9	-	TRBJ1-5	-	CASSVGVDSNQPQHF	TGTGCCAGCAGCGTAGGAGTAGATAGCAATCAGCCCCAGCATTTT
TRBV4-3	-	TRBJ2-3	-	CASSQDLGTDTQYF	TGCGCCAGCAGCCAAGATCTAGGCACAGATACGCAGTATTTT
TRBV18	TRBD1	TRBJ2-5	-	CASSPGTGSQETQYF	TGTGCCAGCTCACCCGGGACAGGCAGCCAAGAGACCCAGTACTTC
TRBV28	-	TRBJ2-7	-	CATGQLNYEQYF	TGTGCCACTGGACAGCTTAACTACGAGCAGTACTTC
TRBV7-7	-	TRBJ2-5	-	CASSLRLARGETQYF	TGTGCCAGCAGCTTACGACTAGCCAGGGGGGAGACCCAGTACTTC
TRBV6-6	TRBD1	TRBJ1-6	-	CASSRTGSDSPLHF	TGTGCCAGCAGTCGGACAGGGTCGGATTCACCCCTCCACTTT
TRBV5-1	-	TRBJ1-1	-	CASSLGWAGAEAFF	TGCGCCAGCAGCTTAGGTTGGGCAGGGGCTGAAGCTTTCTTT
TRBV7-9	-	TRBJ1-5	-	CASSLARRGGEQPQHF	TGTGCCAGCAGCTTAGCCCGGAGAGGGGGTGAACAGCCCCAGCATTTT
TRBV19	TRBD1	TRBJ2-2	-	CASTLSIGTGAGELFF	TGTGCCAGTACCCTTAGCATAGGTACAGGGGCCGGGGAGCTGTTTTTT
TRBV4-1	-	TRBJ2-2	-	CASSQFFGTTGELFF	TGCGCCAGCAGCCAATTCTTTGGGACCACCGGGGAGCTGTTTTTT
TRBV9	TRBD2	TRBJ2-5	-	CASSAGAGAQETQYF	TGTGCCAGCAGCGCAGGAGCGGGAGCTCAGGAGACCCAGTACTTC
TRBV21-1	-	TRBJ1-5	-	CASSKVDGENQPQHF	TGTGCCAGCAGCAAAGTAGACGGAGAAAATCAGCCCCAGCATTTT
TRBV6-1	-	TRBJ1-1	once	CASSVTGPEAFF	TGTGCCAGCAGTGTAACAGGGCCCGAAGCTTTCTTT
TRBV15	-	TRBJ2-3	-	CATSRDRGGGTDTQYF	TGTGCCACCAGCAGAGATCGGGGCGGGGGCACAGATACGCAGTATTTT
TRBV4-3	TRBD1	TRBJ1-2	-	CASSQFVGTENYGYTF	TGCGCCAGCAGCCAGTTCGTCGGGACAGAAAACTATGGCTACACCTTC
TRBV27	-	TRBJ1-4	-	CASSLLPGRGANEKLFF	TGTGCCAGCAGTCTCCTGCCCGGGCGGGGGGCTAATGAAAAACTGTTTTTT
TRBV7-9	-	TRBJ2-7	-	CASSLAPDGEQYF	TGTGCCAGCAGCTTAGCACCGGATGGCGAGCAGTACTTC
TRBV6-5	-	TRBJ1-2	-	CASSAGTSYGYTF	TGTGCCAGCAGTGCCGGGACCTCCTATGGCTACACCTTC